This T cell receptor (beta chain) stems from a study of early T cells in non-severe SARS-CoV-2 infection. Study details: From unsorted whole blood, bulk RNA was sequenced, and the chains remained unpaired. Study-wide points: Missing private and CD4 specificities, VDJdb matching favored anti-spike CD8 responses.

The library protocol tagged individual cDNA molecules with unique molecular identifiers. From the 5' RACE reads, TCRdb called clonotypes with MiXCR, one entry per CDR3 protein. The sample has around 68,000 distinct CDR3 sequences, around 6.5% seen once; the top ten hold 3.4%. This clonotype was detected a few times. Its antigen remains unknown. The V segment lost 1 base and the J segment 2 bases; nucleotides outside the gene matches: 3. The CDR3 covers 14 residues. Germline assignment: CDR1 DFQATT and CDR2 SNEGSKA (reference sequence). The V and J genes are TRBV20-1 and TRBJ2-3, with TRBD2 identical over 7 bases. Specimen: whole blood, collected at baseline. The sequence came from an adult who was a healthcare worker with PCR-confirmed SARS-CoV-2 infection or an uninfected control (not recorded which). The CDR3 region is CSARAGGYTDTQYF. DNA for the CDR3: TGCAGTGCTAGAGCGGGAGGTTACACAGATACGCAGTATTTT.